The 8 T cell receptor beta chains below come from one sample, sequenced in a study of neoadjuvant anti-PD-1 for oral cavity cancer. TCRdb keeps only in-frame clones here, not all; method: immunoSEQ multiplex PCR. The top ten hold about 3.1% of the sample, which has about 6,900 clones, 60% to 85% seen once. The sample consisted of PBMCs, taken before nivolumab (anti-PD-1) treatment. These receptors all come from a person aged 35-79 years with oral cavity squamous cell carcinoma.

V gene TRBV29-1 combines with J gene TRBJ1-5; D unresolved. Germline assignment: CDR1 SQVTM and CDR2 ANQGSEA. V lost 4 bases to trimming and J lost 0 bases, with 7 bases between them. CDR3 length: 13 residues. CDR3 nucleotides: TGCAGCGTTGGCGGTCATAGCAATCAGCCCCAGCATTTT. It codes for CSVGGHSNQPQHF.

This clone has a single count. The rearrangement joins TRBV29-1 to TRBJ2-1, with a weak D call TRBD1 (6 bases). V was shortened by 3 bases and J by 3 bases, with 6 bases between the two germline ends. The CDR3 is 12 residues long. Germline-derived CDR1 and CDR2 are SQVTM and ANQGSEA. The CDR3 here is CSVDRGYNEQFF. As DNA, the CDR3 is TGCAGCGTTGACAGGGGCTACAATGAGCAGTTCTTC.

The genes are TRBV14 and TRBJ1-5; D may be TRBD1 (5 bases). V was pared by 4 bases and J by 1 base, with 23 bases between. Germline CDR1 is SGHDN and CDR2 is FVKESK. The CDR3 consists of 19 residues. CDR3 amino acids: CASSLTFSEPTGSNQPQHF. CDR3 nucleotides: TGTGCCAGCAGCCTGACCTTTTCAGAACCCACAGGAAGCAATCAGCCCCAGCATTTT.

This chain links TRBV7-2 with TRBJ2-7, with 7 bases lining up with TRBD1. Germline V gene data show CDR1 as SGHTA and CDR2 as FQGNSA. Trimming cost V 0 bases and J 4 bases; bases outside gene matches: 3. The CDR3 has 14 residues. The CDR3: CASSLALQGYEQYF. CDR3 bases: TGTGCCAGCAGCTTAGCGTTACAGGGGTACGAGCAGTACTTC.

This rearrangement joins TRBV2 to TRBJ2-2; D is uncertain. Per germline, CDR1 SNHLY and CDR2 FYNNEI. V lost 1 base and J lost 2, with 11 bases in between. This CDR3 region has 16 residues. The CDR3 region is CASSEEAPTNTGELFF. For the CDR3, the DNA is TGTGCCAGCAGTGAAGAGGCCCCTACCAACACCGGGGAGCTGTTTTTT.

The chain employs TRBV30 and TRBJ1-6; D is possibly TRBD1 (6 bases). V was cut by 0 bases and J by 8 bases, with 14 bases left in between. The CDR3 totals 15 residues. Per germline, CDR1 GTSNPN and CDR2 SVGIG (reference sequence). This chain's CDR3 is CAWSVGKGGDSPLHF. DNA of the CDR3: TGTGCCTGGAGTGTGGGGAAAGGGGGGGATTCACCCCTCCACTTT. Looking up the rest from reference TRBV30 and TRBJ1-6 gives the full variable domain: SQTIHQWPATLVQPVGSPLSLECTVEGTSNPNLYWYRQAAGRGLQLLFYSVGIGQISSEVPQNLSASRPQDRQFILSSKKLLLSDSGFYLCAWSVGKGGDSPLHFGNGTRLTVT.

V usage is TRBV7-2 and J usage is TRBJ2-3; TRBD2 agrees at 12 bases. The length of the CDR3 is 18 residues. Unmatched junction bases numbered 11, after V lost 4 bases and J lost 3 bases. Germline CDR1 SGHTA, CDR2 FQGNSA. DNA for the CDR3: TGTGCCAGCAGCTACCCGACTAGCGGGGGAACCTGGACAGATACGCAGTATTTT. Encoded protein: CASSYPTSGGTWTDTQYF.

V gene TRBV7-9 combines with J gene TRBJ1-1; TRBD1 might be the D (5 bases). The CDR3 is 15 residues long. Trimming took off 2 bases at V and 4 bases at J, with 14 bases between the two ends. CDR1 and CDR2 from the germline V gene are SEHNR and FQNEAQ (reference sequence). In nucleotides, the CDR3 is TGTGCCAGCAGCTTATTTCAAGGGGTCTCCACTGAAGCTTTCTTT. Residues: CASSLFQGVSTEAFF.